This T cell receptor beta chain originates from a study of blood T cells in healthy people across ages. A second PCR of about 7 to 12 cycles used a sample-barcoded 5' primer and a J-beta primer mix. Unique molecular identifiers of 12 random nucleotides labeled each cDNA. TCRdb used MiXCR to reprocess the 5' RACE reads, holding one entry per CDR3 protein. Of roughly 930,000 distinct CDR3 sequences listed, under 50% were seen once; the top ten hold roughly 13%. Overall study findings and caveats: There was no known CMV status for donors, so expanded clonotype changes were possibly confounded. The study could not conclusively compare naive and antigen-experienced cells, given its unsorted PBMCs. Those diversity estimates obtained from one million T cells were thought to be underestimates.

With regard to this clonotype: As yet, its antigen is unknown.

The CDR3 consists of 15 residues. The V gene lost 3 bases and the J gene lost 0 bases, with 15 bases spanning the gap. Looked up from germline, CDR1 is DFQATT and CDR2 is SNEGSKA (reference sequence). The sequencing input was blood. This receptor was obtained from a man aged 30-40 years in good health. The chain joins TRBV20-1 to TRBJ2-7; D is undetermined. CDR3 DNA: TGCAGTGCTAGCCCCTGGGCAGGATCCTCCTACGAGCAGTACTTC. Protein sequence: CSASPWAGSSYEQYF.